This T cell receptor (beta chain) was sequenced during a study of blood T cell repertoires in COVID-19. Participants' reported clinical history set cohort assignment. This table comes from immunoSEQ multiplex PCR, and its TCRdb copy is limited to in-frame clones, with some not included. The sample has about 81,000 clones, 75% to 90% seen once. The CDR3 runs 16 residues. Trimming took 4 bases from V and 6 from J; bases not matched to a gene: 13. Germline CDR1 and CDR2: SGHRS and YFSETQ. The TCR comes from a woman aged 50 to 60 with acute COVID-19. The chain couples TRBV5-1 to TRBJ2-7, with 10 bases lining up with TRBD1. The specimen was PBMCs or T cells enriched from blood (not recorded which). CDR3 protein: CASSRTGTGDGVEQYF. The CDR3 DNA reads as TGCGCCAGCAGCAGAACCGGGACAGGGGATGGAGTCGAGCAGTACTTC.